The 11 T cell receptor beta chains below were found in one sample sequenced in a study of Graves' ophthalmopathy and Graves' hyperthyroidism. Transcripts of RNA were the source for amplifying TCR beta CDR3 regions. The workflow started with a first-round RT-PCR run with HTBI primers and then moved on to a second-round multiplex PCR. TCRdb re-called the multiplex PCR reads through MiXCR, storing one row per CDR3 protein. This sample has about half a million distinct CDR3 sequences, with around an eighth found just once. The sequenced material came from blood. The origin of the receptors is a woman in her twenties or thirties with Graves' ophthalmopathy.

In regard to this clonotype: A read error is possible here, since a much larger clone lies one base away. V gene TRBV29-1 combines with J gene TRBJ2-2, with D perhaps TRBD2 (5 bases). Germline V CDR1 and CDR2: SQVTM, ANQGSEA. The CDR3 spans 11 residues. CDR3 DNA sequence: TGCAGCGGACGTGGTACCGGGGAGCTGTGTTTT. Encoded protein: CSGRGTGELCF.

The table lists this clonotype with many counts. The chain carries TRBV6-2 or TRBV6-3 and TRBJ1-5; D is undetermined. Germline CDR1 MNHEY, CDR2 SVGEGT. Trimming cost V 5 bases and J 2 bases, with 7 bases left between them. This CDR3 region has 13 residues. CDR3 sequence: CASSRLGNQPQHF. The CDR3 DNA is TGTGCCAGCAGTCGACTGGGCAATCAGCCCCAGCATTTT.

Ten or more counts support this clonotype. The chain uses TRBV19 and TRBJ1-1; D is ambiguous. The CDR3 has 17 amino acids. Between the trimmed V and J ends, which lost 3 bases and 0 bases, there was a span of 17 bases. Germline V gene sequence: CDR1 LNHDA, CDR2 SQIVND (reference sequence). The CDR3 here is CASSMIPGLEMNTEAFF. CDR3 nucleotide sequence: TGTGCCAGTAGTATGATCCCTGGCCTAGAAATGAACACTGAAGCTTTCTTT.

The chain employs TRBV9 and TRBJ2-2; 9 bases are shared with TRBD1. Germline-derived CDR1 and CDR2 are SGDLS and YYNGEE. Germline trimming cut 4 bases from V and 13 bases from J; bases unmatched to any gene: 5. CDR3 length equals 12 residues. CDR3 sequence reads: CASSPGQGRLFF. For the CDR3, the DNA is TGTGCCAGCAGCCCCGGACAGGGGAGGCTGTTTTTT.

This clonotype was seen repeatedly, ten times or more. V and J are TRBV27 and TRBJ2-6; D call uncertain. Germline values: CDR1 MNHEY, CDR2 SMNVEV (reference sequence). The CDR3 extends over 15 amino acids. The ends were cut back, 4 bases at V and 0 bases at J, with 7 bases in the middle. CDR3 residues: CASSSDISGANVLTF. DNA of the CDR3: TGTGCCAGCAGTTCAGACATCTCTGGGGCCAACGTCCTGACTTTC.

The chain links TRBV20-1 to TRBJ1-3; a weak D match, TRBD1 (6 bases). The V end lost 3 bases, the J end lost 0 bases, and 24 bases lay between the germline ends. The CDR3 length is 19 residues. In germline, CDR1 is DFQATT, CDR2 SNEGSKA (reference sequence). For the CDR3, the DNA is TGCAGTGCTAGTAATTGGGGCTCTGGACAGTTCAGCTCTGGAAACACCATATATTTT. Its protein is CSASNWGSGQFSSGNTIYF.

The CDR3 sequence: CASSQEGGLGDRLYPYEQYF. The CDR3 DNA reads TGTGCCAGCAGCCAAGAAGGAGGGCTTGGGGACAGGCTTTATCCCTACGAGCAGTACTTC. The chain employs TRBV3-1 and TRBJ2-7, with 8 bases matching TRBD1. This CDR3 region has 20 residues. After removal of 0 bases from V and 2 bases from J, the junction contained 18 bases not matched to a gene. CDR1 LGHDT and CDR2 YNNKEL come from the germline V gene (reference sequence).

This clonotype has only a few counts. One end of the junction fails to match germline, which may point to a read error. The chain couples TRBV30 to TRBJ2-4; D not resolved. Germline V gene data show CDR1 as GTSNPN and CDR2 as SVGIG (reference sequence). This CDR3 has 12 residues. In DNA form, the CDR3 reads TGTGCCTGGAGCCCCGTGAGCCCCATTAAGTACTTC. Translated: CAWSPVSPIKYF. The variable domain in full, completed from reference TRBV30 and TRBJ2-4, reads SQTIHQWPATLVQPVGSPLSLECTVEGTSNPNLYWYRQAAGRGLQLLFYSVGIGQISSEVPQNLSASRPQDRQFILSSKKLLLSDSGFYLCAWSPVSPIKYFGAGTRLSVL.

Ten or more counts support this clonotype. This sequence joins TRBV12-3 or TRBV12-4 and TRBJ2-5, with TRBD2 matching 11 bases. The junction had 15 bases not matched to a gene; V was cut back by 6 bases and J by 3 bases. This CDR3 has 18 amino acids. This chain's CDR3 is CASSGTSGTFLNKETQYF. CDR3 nucleotides: TGTGCCAGCAGCGGGACTAGCGGTACTTTTCTTAATAAAGAGACCCAGTACTTC.

The table lists this clonotype with many counts. The chain has TRBV6-1 and TRBJ1-2; D unclear. V was shortened by 3 bases and J by 4 bases, with 9 bases between the two germline ends. The germline gives CDR1 MNHNS, CDR2 SASEGT. This CDR3 has 13 amino acids. The CDR3 region is CASSEETLYGYTF. The CDR3, as DNA: TGTGCCAGCAGTGAGGAGACACTCTATGGCTACACCTTC.

There are many counts of this clonotype. V gene TRBV6-1 combines with J gene TRBJ2-6; D remains unclear. V lost 2 bases to trimming and J lost 0 bases, with 8 bases between them. Germline V gives CDR1 MNHNS, CDR2 SASEGT. There are 16 residues in the CDR3. CDR3 loop: CASSERRYSGANVLTF. The DNA of the CDR3 is TGTGCCAGCAGTGAACGTAGGTACTCTGGGGCCAACGTCCTGACTTTC.